A selection of T cell receptor beta chains follows, all from one sample in a study of blood T cell repertoires in COVID-19. The repertoire was sequenced with immunoSEQ multiplex PCR; TCRdb's copy has only in-frame clones and lacks some. This table holds approximately 70,000 clones, roughly 85% found once. The sequenced sample consisted of peripheral blood. These receptors all come from a human donor in a cohort sampled during active COVID-19. Each CDR3 is given with its conserved first and last residue. A D gene is named only where the DNA matches it firmly. Rows give clone size only sometimes, using once, few, many, or a class for an expanded clone.

D gene	V gene	J gene	clone size	CDR3 protein	CDR3 DNA
TRBD1	TRBV7-8	TRBJ1-6	.	CASSRTGGRFSPLHF	TGTGCCAGCAGCCGGACAGGGGGTCGATTCTCCCCCCTCCACTTT
TRBD2	TRBV7-2	TRBJ2-1	.	CASSLVGASGGAEQFF	TGTGCCAGCAGCTTAGTCGGAGCTAGCGGGGGGGCGGAGCAGTTCTTC
.	TRBV3-1/TRBV3-2	TRBJ2-5	.	CASSQSTGVQETQYF	TGTGCCAGCAGCCAATCGACAGGAGTCCAAGAGACCCAGTACTTC
TRBD1	TRBV6-1	TRBJ1-2	.	CASSEVGTAYGYTF	TGTGCCAGCAGTGAAGTGGGGACAGCTTATGGCTACACCTTC
.	TRBV6-4	TRBJ1-2	.	CASSEAAGNYGYTF	TGTGCCAGCAGTGAAGCCGCGGGAAACTATGGCTACACCTTC
.	TRBV15	TRBJ2-5	.	CATSSGREAETQYF	TGTGCCACCAGCAGTGGACGGGAAGCTGAGACCCAGTACTTC
.	TRBV3-1/TRBV3-2	TRBJ2-7	once	CASSPSRTFFSYEQYF	TGTGCCAGCAGCCCAAGCCGGACATTTTTTTCCTACGAGCAGTACTTC
TRBD1	TRBV2	TRBJ2-7	once	CASSRTGGYEQYF	TGTGCCAGCAGTCGGACAGGGGGCTACGAGCAGTACTTC
.	TRBV2	TRBJ2-3	once	CASSSIGGSDTQYF	TGTGCCAGCAGTTCCATCGGTGGTTCAGATACGCAGTATTTT
.	TRBV12-3/TRBV12-4	TRBJ2-1	.	CASSRGAYNEQFF	TGTGCCAGCAGTCGGGGAGCCTACAATGAGCAGTTCTTC
.	TRBV11-2	TRBJ2-7	.	CASSSTYEQYF	TGTGCCAGCAGCTCCACCTACGAGCAGTACTTC
.	TRBV6-6	TRBJ1-1	.	CASTLLGGGTEAFF	TGTGCCAGCACCTTACTCGGGGGAGGCACTGAAGCTTTCTTT
TRBD1	TRBV10-2	TRBJ2-5	.	CASSEVQGAETQYF	TGCGCCAGCAGTGAGGTACAGGGGGCAGAGACCCAGTACTTC
.	TRBV24-1	TRBJ1-2	.	CATSDGQYGYTF	TGTGCCACCAGTGATGGACAGTATGGCTACACCTTC
.	TRBV9	TRBJ2-5	.	CASSVEGVLVETQYF	TGTGCCAGCAGCGTTGAGGGGGTGCTGGTAGAGACCCAGTACTTC
.	TRBV28	TRBJ2-3	.	CASSSTGLSDTQYF	TGTGCCAGCAGTTCAACAGGGTTGTCAGATACGCAGTATTTT
.	TRBV7-3	TRBJ1-1	once	CASSTRGGTEAFF	TGTGCCAGCAGCACTAGAGGGGGCACTGAAGCTTTCTTT
TRBD1	TRBV7-9	TRBJ2-1	.	CASRLTGVSYNEQFF	TGTGCCAGCAGACTGACAGGGGTTTCCTACAATGAGCAGTTCTTC
.	TRBV4-1	TRBJ2-3	.	CASSHDGQGGQDTQYF	TGCGCCAGCAGCCACGATGGGCAGGGAGGTCAAGATACGCAGTATTTT
.	TRBV7-7	TRBJ1-6	.	CASSPGRVGCSPLHF	TGTGCCAGCAGCCCAGGCAGGGTAGGATGTTCACCCCTCCACTTT
.	TRBV5-1	TRBJ1-1	.	CASSPLYRGTEAFF	TGCGCCAGCAGCCCCCTTTACCGCGGGACTGAAGCTTTCTTT
TRBD1	TRBV3-1/TRBV3-2	TRBJ2-5	.	CASSPGQYQETQYF	TGTGCCAGCAGCCCGGGACAGTACCAAGAGACCCAGTACTTC
TRBD2	TRBV7-9	TRBJ2-5	once	CASSGERGFQETQYF	TGTGCCAGCTCCGGGGAGCGGGGCTTCCAAGAGACCCAGTACTTC
.	TRBV10-3	TRBJ1-5	.	CAIAGVSQSFNSNQPQHF	TGTGCCATCGCCGGGGTAAGCCAATCGTTCAATAGCAATCAGCCCCAGCATTTT
.	TRBV4-1	TRBJ2-7	few	CASSQNPSGPPYEQYF	TGCGCCAGCAGCCAAAACCCATCAGGGCCCCCCTACGAGCAGTACTTC
.	TRBV15	TRBJ1-5	few	CATSRDSTGLHQPQHF	TGTGCCACCAGCAGAGATTCTACAGGGTTGCATCAGCCCCAGCATTTT
TRBD1	TRBV6-5	TRBJ1-2	.	CASRAGGTNYGYTF	TGTGCCAGCCGCGCAGGGGGCACTAACTATGGCTACACCTTC
.	TRBV5-1	TRBJ2-1	few	CASSTRGPYNEQFF	TGCGCCAGCAGCACCAGGGGACCCTACAATGAGCAGTTCTTC
.	TRBV7-6	TRBJ2-1	.	CASSTDSSYNEQFF	TGTGCCAGCAGCACCGACAGTTCCTACAATGAGCAGTTCTTC
TRBD2	TRBV27	TRBJ2-3	.	CASSPTSGSSTDTQYF	TGTGCCAGCAGTCCGACTAGCGGGAGTAGCACAGATACGCAGTATTTT
.	TRBV30	TRBJ1-1	.	CAWSDGDTEAFF	TGTGCCTGGAGTGACGGTGACACTGAAGCTTTCTTT
.	TRBV6-5	TRBJ2-3	.	CASSDTGSGDTQYF	TGTGCCAGCTCGGACACCGGGTCTGGAGATACGCAGTATTTT
.	TRBV11-2	TRBJ2-2	.	CASSRGAANTGELFF	TGTGCCAGCAGCCGTGGGGCAGCGAACACCGGGGAGCTGTTTTTT
.	TRBV7-9	TRBJ2-3	.	CASSRTDTQYF	TGTGCCAGCAGCCGTACAGATACGCAGTATTTT
.	TRBV2	TRBJ2-2	few	CASSEGRGLNTGELFF	TGTGCCAGCAGTGAAGGACGGGGGTTAAACACCGGGGAGCTGTTTTTT
TRBD2	TRBV5-1	TRBJ2-2	.	CASSARAGGGTGELFF	TGCGCCAGCAGCGCCCGAGCGGGAGGAGGCACCGGGGAGCTGTTTTTT
TRBD1	TRBV7-6	TRBJ2-5	few	CASSSTGDTETQYF	TGTGCCAGCAGCTCGACAGGGGATACAGAGACCCAGTACTTC
.	TRBV7-9	TRBJ1-6	.	CASIDSGYINSPLHF	TGTGCCAGCATCGACTCCGGATACATTAATTCACCCCTCCACTTT
.	TRBV6-6	TRBJ1-1	.	CASSSGGGTEAFF	TGTGCCAGCAGTTCCGGGGGAGGCACTGAAGCTTTCTTT
TRBD2	TRBV7-3	TRBJ2-5	.	CASSLGLAGQETQYF	TGTGCCAGCAGCTTGGGGCTAGCGGGGCAAGAGACCCAGTACTTC
TRBD1	TRBV6-2/TRBV6-3	TRBJ1-5	once	CASSYGTGGTNQPQHF	TGTGCCAGCAGTTACGGGACAGGGGGGACAAATCAGCCCCAGCATTTT